This T cell receptor beta chain is from a study of cytomegalovirus exposure and HLA in healthy donors. Study results and caveats: TRBV6-2, TRBV6-3 and some other V segments were unresolvable in 87-base-pair reads.

Comment on this clone: What it recognizes is unknown.

Amplification used 60 Vbeta primers and 13 Jbeta primers. Libraries were prepared by immunoSEQ multiplex PCR; TCRdb keeps only in-frame clonotypes and omits some of them. The table lists 33,000 or so clones, around 77% of them singletons. The CDR3 has 15 residues. Germline values: CDR1 SGHRS, CDR2 YFSETQ. Trimming cost V 2 bases and J 4 bases; bases outside gene matches: 7. This TCR was recovered from a woman aged 25 to 39 in good health and CMV-seropositive. Sequencing was performed on PBMCs. This chain joins TRBV5-1 and TRBJ2-7; TRBD1 agrees at 9 bases. The CDR3 DNA follows: TGCGCCAGCAGCTTAAACCCACAGGGGGCGTACGAGCAGTACTTC. This sequence encodes CASSLNPQGAYEQYF.